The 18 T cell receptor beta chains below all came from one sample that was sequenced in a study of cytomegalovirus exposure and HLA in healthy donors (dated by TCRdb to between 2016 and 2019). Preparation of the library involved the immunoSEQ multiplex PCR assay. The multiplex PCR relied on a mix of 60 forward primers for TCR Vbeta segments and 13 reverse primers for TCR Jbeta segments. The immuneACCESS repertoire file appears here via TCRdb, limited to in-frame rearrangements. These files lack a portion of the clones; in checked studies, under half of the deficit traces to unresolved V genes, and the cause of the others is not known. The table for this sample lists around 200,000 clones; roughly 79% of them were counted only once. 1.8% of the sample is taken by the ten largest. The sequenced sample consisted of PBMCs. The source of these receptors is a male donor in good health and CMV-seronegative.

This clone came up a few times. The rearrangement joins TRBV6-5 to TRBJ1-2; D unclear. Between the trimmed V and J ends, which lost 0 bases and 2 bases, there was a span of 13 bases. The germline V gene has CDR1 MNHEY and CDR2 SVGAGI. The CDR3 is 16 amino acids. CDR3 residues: CASSYSKTYLNYGYTF. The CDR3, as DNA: TGTGCCAGCAGTTACTCGAAAACATATCTCAACTATGGCTACACCTTC.

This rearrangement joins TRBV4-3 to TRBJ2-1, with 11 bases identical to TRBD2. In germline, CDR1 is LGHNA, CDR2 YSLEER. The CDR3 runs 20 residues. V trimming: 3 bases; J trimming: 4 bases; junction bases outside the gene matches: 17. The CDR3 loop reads CASSQSPIPTSGTRYNEQFF. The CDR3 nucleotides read TGCGCCAGCAGCCAGTCACCGATCCCGACTAGCGGGACTCGGTACAATGAGCAGTTCTTC.

The CDR3 region has the DNA TGTGCCAGCAGCTTAATCCAGGGGGCGCGGAATCAGCCCCAGCATTTT. This translates into CASSLIQGARNQPQHF. V usage is TRBV7-9 and J usage is TRBJ1-5, with 8 bases matching TRBD1. The CDR3 consists of 16 residues. Germline values: CDR1 SEHNR, CDR2 FQNEAQ (reference sequence). Trimming removed 2 bases from V and 4 bases from J; junction bases left unmatched: 7.

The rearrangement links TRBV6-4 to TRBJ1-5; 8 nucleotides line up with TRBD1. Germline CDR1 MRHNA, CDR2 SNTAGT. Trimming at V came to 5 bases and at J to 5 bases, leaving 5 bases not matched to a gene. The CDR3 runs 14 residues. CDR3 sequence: CASSPGQGHQPQHF. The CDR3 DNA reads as TGTGCCAGCAGTCCCGGACAGGGCCATCAGCCCCAGCATTTT.

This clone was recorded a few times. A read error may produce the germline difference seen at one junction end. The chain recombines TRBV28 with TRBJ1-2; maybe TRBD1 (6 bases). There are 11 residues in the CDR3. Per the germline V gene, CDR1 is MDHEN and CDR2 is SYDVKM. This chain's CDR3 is CASSIRDTTFF. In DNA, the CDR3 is TGTGCCAGCAGTATTCGGGACACCACGTTCTTC.

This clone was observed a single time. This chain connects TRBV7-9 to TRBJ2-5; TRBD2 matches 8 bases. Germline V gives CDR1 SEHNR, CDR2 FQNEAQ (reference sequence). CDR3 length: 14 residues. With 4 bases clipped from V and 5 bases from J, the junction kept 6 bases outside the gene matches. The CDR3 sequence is CASSSRTGGETQYF. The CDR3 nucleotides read TGTGCCAGCAGCTCGAGGACGGGAGGGGAGACCCAGTACTTC.

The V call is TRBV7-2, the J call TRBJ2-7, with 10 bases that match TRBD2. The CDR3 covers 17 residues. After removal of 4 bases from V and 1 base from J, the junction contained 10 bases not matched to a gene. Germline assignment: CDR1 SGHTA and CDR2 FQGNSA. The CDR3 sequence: CASSSLAGGLPSYEQYF. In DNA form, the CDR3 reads TGTGCCAGCAGCTCTTTAGCGGGGGGTCTCCCTTCCTACGAGCAGTACTTC.

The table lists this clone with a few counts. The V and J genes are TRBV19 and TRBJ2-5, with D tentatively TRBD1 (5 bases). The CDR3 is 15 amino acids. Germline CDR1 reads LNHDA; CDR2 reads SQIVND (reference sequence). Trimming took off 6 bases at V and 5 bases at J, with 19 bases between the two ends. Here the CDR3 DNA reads TGTGCCAGTAGCCGTTGGGCAGGGCCGGACGAGACCCAGTACTTC. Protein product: CASSRWAGPDETQYF. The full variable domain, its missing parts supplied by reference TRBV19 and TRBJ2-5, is DGGITQSPKYLFRKEGQNVTLSCEQNLNHDAMYWYRQDPGQGLRLIYYSQIVNDFQKGDIAEGYSVSREKKESFPLTVTSAQKNPTAFYLCASSRWAGPDETQYFGPGTRLLVL.

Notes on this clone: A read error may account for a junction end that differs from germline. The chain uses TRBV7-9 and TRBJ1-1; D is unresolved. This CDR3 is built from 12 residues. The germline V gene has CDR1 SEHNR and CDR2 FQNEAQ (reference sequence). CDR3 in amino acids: CSSSPGNTEAFF. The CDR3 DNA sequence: TGTTCCAGCAGCCCAGGGAACACTGAAGCTTTCTTT.

CDR3 nucleotide sequence: TGTGCCAGCATGGGACAGGGCTATGCTTTCTTT. Its translation: CASMGQGYAFF. The genes are TRBV27 and TRBJ1-1; 9 nucleotides agree with TRBD1. Germline assignment: CDR1 MNHEY and CDR2 SMNVEV (reference sequence). The CDR3 contains 11 residues. Trimming removed 7 bases from V and 11 bases from J; junction bases left unmatched: 5.

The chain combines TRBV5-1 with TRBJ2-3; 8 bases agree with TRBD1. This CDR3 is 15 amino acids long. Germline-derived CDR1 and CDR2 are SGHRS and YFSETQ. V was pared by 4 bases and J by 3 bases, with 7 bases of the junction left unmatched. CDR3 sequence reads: CASSPYRGKTDTQYF. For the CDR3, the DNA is TGCGCCAGCAGCCCCTACAGGGGGAAGACAGATACGCAGTATTTT.

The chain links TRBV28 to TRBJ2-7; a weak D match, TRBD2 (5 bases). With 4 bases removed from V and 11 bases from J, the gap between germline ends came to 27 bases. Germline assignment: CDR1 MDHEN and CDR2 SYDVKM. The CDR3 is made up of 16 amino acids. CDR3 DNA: TGTGCCAGCAGTTCCGGTGCCCAGGACGGGATCCCATATGAGTACTTC. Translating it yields CASSSGAQDGIPYEYF.

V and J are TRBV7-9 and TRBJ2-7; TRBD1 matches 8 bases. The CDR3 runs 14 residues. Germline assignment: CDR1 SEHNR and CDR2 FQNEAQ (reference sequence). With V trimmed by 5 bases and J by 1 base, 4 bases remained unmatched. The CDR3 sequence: CASSVTGESYEQYF. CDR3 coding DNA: TGTGCCAGCAGCGTGACAGGGGAATCCTACGAGCAGTACTTC.

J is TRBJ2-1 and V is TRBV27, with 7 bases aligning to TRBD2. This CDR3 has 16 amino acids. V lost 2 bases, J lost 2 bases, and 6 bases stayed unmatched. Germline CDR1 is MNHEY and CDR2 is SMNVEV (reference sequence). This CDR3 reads CASSLITGGPYNEQFF. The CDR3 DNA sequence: TGTGCCAGCAGTTTAATTACGGGAGGACCCTACAATGAGCAGTTCTTC.

The DNA of the CDR3 is TGTGCCAGCAGTTACTCGCGGGGACGGGTGACCGGGGAGCTGTTTTTT. Protein: CASSYSRGRVTGELFF. The rearrangement links TRBV6-6 to TRBJ2-2, with a possible D match to TRBD2 (6 bases). V was pared by 0 bases and J by 5 bases, with 13 bases between. Germline loops: CDR1 MNHNY, CDR2 SVGAGI (reference sequence). The CDR3 contains 16 residues.

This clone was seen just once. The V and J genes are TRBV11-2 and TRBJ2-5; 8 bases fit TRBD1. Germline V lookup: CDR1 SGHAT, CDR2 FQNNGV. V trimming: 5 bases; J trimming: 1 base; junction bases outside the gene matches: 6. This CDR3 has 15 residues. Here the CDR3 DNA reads TGTGCCAGCAGCCCTGGACAGGGAACCCAAGAGACCCAGTACTTC. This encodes CASSPGQGTQETQYF.

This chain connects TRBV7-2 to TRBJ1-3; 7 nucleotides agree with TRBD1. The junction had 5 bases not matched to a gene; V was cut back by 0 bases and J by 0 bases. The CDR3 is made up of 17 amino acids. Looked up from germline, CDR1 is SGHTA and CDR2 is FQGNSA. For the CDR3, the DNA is TGTGCCAGCAGCTTAGCAAAGGGACAGAGCTCTGGAAACACCATATATTTT. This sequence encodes CASSLAKGQSSGNTIYF.

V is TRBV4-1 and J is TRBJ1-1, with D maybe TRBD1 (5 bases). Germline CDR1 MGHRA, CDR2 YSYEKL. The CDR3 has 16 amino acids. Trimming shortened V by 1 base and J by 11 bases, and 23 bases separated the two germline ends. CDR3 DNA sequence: TGCGCCAGCAGCCAAGTCCCGCGGGGGAGGGGACTGTCCGCTTTCTTT. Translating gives CASSQVPRGRGLSAFF.